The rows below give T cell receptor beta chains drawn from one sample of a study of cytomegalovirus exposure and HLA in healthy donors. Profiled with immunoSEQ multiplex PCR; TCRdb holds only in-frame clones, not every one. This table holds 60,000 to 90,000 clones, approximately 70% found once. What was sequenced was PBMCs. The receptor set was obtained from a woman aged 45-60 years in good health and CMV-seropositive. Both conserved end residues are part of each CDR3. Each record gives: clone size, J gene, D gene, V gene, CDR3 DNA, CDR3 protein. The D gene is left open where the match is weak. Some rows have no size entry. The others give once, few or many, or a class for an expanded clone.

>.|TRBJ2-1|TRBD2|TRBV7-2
TGTGCCAGCAGCTCAGCGGGAGGCCCCAATGAGCAGTTCTTC
CASSSAGGPNEQFF
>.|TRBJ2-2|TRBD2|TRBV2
TGTGCCAGCAGACTAGCGGGAGGGAAAGACACCGGGGAGCTGTTTTTT
CASRLAGGKDTGELFF
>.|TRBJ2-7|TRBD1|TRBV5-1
TGCGCCAGCAGCCCAATTACAGGGGGCATTCACGAGCAGTACTTC
CASSPITGGIHEQYF
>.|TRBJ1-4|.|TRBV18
TGTGCCAGCTCACCACGGGGGGATGAAAAACTGTTTTTT
CASSPRGDEKLFF
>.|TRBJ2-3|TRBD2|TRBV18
TGTGCCAGCTCACCACCCATTAGCGGGAACACAGATACGCAGTATTTT
CASSPPISGNTDTQYF
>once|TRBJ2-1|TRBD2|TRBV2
TGTGCCAGGGAGATGGGGACTAGCGGATACAATGAGCAGTTCTTC
CAREMGTSGYNEQFF
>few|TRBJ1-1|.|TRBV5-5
TGTGCCAGCAGGCTAGACGAGGTAGAAGCTTTCTTT
CASRLDEVEAFF
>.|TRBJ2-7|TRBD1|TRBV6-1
TGTGCCAGCAAGTGGGGACAGGGCCTAGACGAGCAGTACTTC
CASKWGQGLDEQYF
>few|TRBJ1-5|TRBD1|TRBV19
TGTGCCAGTCTACCAATCGACAGGGGATGGGATCAGCCCCAGCATTTT
CASLPIDRGWDQPQHF
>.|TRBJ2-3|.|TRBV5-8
TGTGCCAGCAGCTACGCGGTCGGGGTTGGTACAGATACGCAGTATTTT
CASSYAVGVGTDTQYF
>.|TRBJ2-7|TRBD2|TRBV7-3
TGTGCCAGCAGCGCGACTAGCGGGTCGGTCGAGCAGTACTTC
CASSATSGSVEQYF
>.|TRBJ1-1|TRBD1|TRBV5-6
TGTGCCAGCAGCTTGGGGGGACAGCCTGAAGCTTTCTTT
CASSLGGQPEAFF
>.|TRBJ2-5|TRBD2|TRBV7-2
TGTGCCTCGGGCGGGAGGGCCAGTCTATTCGGAGAGACCCAGTACTTC
CASGGRASLFGETQYF
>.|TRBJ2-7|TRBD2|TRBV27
TGTGCCAGCAGTTTCTTGCTAGCGGGAAAATACGAGCAGTACTTC
CASSFLLAGKYEQYF
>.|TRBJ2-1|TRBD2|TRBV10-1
TGCGCCAGCAGTGAACGAACGGGGGGGCAGGGTGAGCAGTTCTTC
CASSERTGGQGEQFF
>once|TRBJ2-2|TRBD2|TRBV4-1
TGCGCCAGCAGCCAATCGACTAGCGTAGGCACCGGGGAGCTGTTTTTT
CASSQSTSVGTGELFF
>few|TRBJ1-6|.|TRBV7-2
TGTGCCAGCAGCTTGGTAGGGAGTTCACCCCTCCACTTT
CASSLVGSSPLHF
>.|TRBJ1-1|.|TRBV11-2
TGTGCCAGCAGCGGACAGAGGAACACTGAAGCTTTCTTT
CASSGQRNTEAFF
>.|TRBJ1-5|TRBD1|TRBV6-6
TGTGCCAGCAGTGGGGACAGGGCGGGACAGCCCCAGCATTTT
CASSGDRAGQPQHF
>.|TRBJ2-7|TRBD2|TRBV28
TGTGCCAGCAGTTCACCCTGGACTAGCGGGAGTTCCTACGAGCAGTACTTC
CASSSPWTSGSSYEQYF
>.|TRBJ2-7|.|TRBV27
TGTGCCAGCAGTTTCTTAAATCGGGAGCAGTACTTC
CASSFLNREQYF
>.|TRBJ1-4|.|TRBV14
TGTGCCAGCAGGGCCCAGGGCGGGAGTGAAAAACTGTTTTTT
CASRAQGGSEKLFF
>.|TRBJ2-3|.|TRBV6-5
TGTGCCAGCAGCGATCCCGGAGGGCGGGCAGATACGCAGTATTTT
CASSDPGGRADTQYF
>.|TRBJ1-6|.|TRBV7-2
TGTGCCAGCAGCCACGACCCCGGGATCGGGAATTCACCCCTCCACTTT
CASSHDPGIGNSPLHF
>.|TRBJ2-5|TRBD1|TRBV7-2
TGTGCCAGCAGCCCAGGGGGACAGGGATGGGAGACCCAGTACTTC
CASSPGGQGWETQYF
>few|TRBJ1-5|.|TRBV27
TGTGCCAGCAGTTTATTCCCCCGGGGGGCTAGGCAGCCCCAGCATTTT
CASSLFPRGARQPQHF
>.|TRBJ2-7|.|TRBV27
TGTGCCAGCAGTTTCCCCGGCAGGGAGCAGTACTTC
CASSFPGREQYF
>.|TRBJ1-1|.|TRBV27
TGTGCCAGCAGTTTATCGCAGGGAAGCACTGAAGCTTTCTTT
CASSLSQGSTEAFF
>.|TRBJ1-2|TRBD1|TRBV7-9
TGTGCCAGCAGCGGGACAGACACCCCTGGCTACACCTTC
CASSGTDTPGYTF
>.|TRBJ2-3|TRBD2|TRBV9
TGTGCCAGCAGCGTAGCTCTAGCGGGGACAGATACGCAGTATTTT
CASSVALAGTDTQYF
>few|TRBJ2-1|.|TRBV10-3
TGTGCCATCAGTGAGCGGGAGTCAAAGGATGAGCAGTTCTTC
CAISERESKDEQFF
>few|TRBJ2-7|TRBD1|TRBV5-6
TGTGCCAGCAGCGAGGACAGGGGAATCAACGAGCAGTACTTC
CASSEDRGINEQYF
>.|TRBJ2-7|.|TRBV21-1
TGTGCCAGCAGCCGGGACACCTACGAGCAGTACTTC
CASSRDTYEQYF
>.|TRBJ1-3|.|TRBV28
TGTGCCAGCAGTTTAACCGTCGGCAGGTTGGGAAACACCATATATTTT
CASSLTVGRLGNTIYF
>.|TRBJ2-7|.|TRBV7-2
TGTGCCAGCAGCTTAGGGCCCTCGGGTAGCGGTACCTACGAGCAGTACTTC
CASSLGPSGSGTYEQYF
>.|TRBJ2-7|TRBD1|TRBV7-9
TGTGCCAGCAGCCGGGACAGGGACGAGCAGTACTTC
CASSRDRDEQYF
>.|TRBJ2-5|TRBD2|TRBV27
TGTGCCAGCAGTCCCGGACTAGCGAAGGAGACCCAGTACTTC
CASSPGLAKETQYF
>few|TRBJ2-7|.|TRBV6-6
TGTGCCAGCAGTTACTCATGGACAGACAACGAGCAGTACTTC
CASSYSWTDNEQYF
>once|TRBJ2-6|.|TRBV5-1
TGCGCCAGCAGTCCGGGGGGGGCCAACGTCCTGACTTTC
CASSPGGANVLTF
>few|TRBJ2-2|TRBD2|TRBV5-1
TGCGCCAGCAGCGATTCCAGGGTGCCAGCGGGGGTGATCACCCCCGGGGAGCTGTTTTTT
CASSDSRVPAGVITPGELFF
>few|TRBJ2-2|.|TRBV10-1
TGCGCCAGCAGTGAAGGGACTGCGAACACCGGGGAGCTGTTTTTT
CASSEGTANTGELFF
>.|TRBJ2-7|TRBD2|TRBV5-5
TGTGCCAGCAGCTTGGTTCGGGCGGGAGTCGAGCAGTACTTC
CASSLVRAGVEQYF
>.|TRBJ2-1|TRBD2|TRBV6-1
TGTGCCAGCAGTGAAGCTCCTAGCGGGATAAATGAGCAGTTCTTC
CASSEAPSGINEQFF